What follows are 8 T cell receptor beta chains derived from one specimen sequenced in a study of human T cells and chemical hapten exposure. Using its own MiXCR run on the RACE reads, TCRdb lists one record per CDR3 protein. The sample has about 68,000 distinct CDR3 sequences, approximately 11% seen once. As for time point: pre-sensitization, week 0. The sample's treatment: therapeutic diphenylcyclopropenone sensitization with weekly scalp DPC. Material: whole blood, obtained in connection with sensitization to the hapten diphenylcyclopropenone (DPC). The receptors here all came from a woman aged 45 to 65 with alopecia areata. Some clones in this sample may be carry-over from other donors' samples.

This clonotype has at least ten counts. The CDR3 protein is CASSLDRTSLDEQFF. For the CDR3, the DNA is TGTGCCAGCAGTTTGGACAGGACTAGCCTCGATGAGCAGTTCTTC. The chain uses TRBV12-3 or TRBV12-4 and TRBJ2-1, with D perhaps TRBD2 (8 bases). This CDR3 contains 15 residues. V was shortened by 3 bases and J by 8 bases, with 17 bases between the two germline ends.

This clonotype was counted a few times. This chain joins TRBV7-9 and TRBJ2-7; D is perhaps TRBD2 (6 bases). CDR1 and CDR2 (germline): SEHNR, FQNEAQ (reference sequence). V was pared by 5 bases and J by 4 bases, with 9 bases between. The CDR3 runs 12 residues. The CDR3: CASSPGEYEQYF. The CDR3 nucleotides are TGTGCCAGCAGCCCGGGGGAATACGAGCAGTACTTC.

This clonotype has ten or more counts. This rearrangement joins TRBV4-3 to TRBJ1-5; D is unclear. Between the trimmed V and J ends, which lost 0 bases and 0 bases, there was a span of 15 bases. CDR3 length: 18 amino acids. Germline CDR1 is LGHNA and CDR2 is YSLEER. The CDR3 nucleotides are TGCGCCAGCAGCCAAGATCTGCCCCCCGGGGATAGCAATCAGCCCCAGCATTTT. Residues: CASSQDLPPGDSNQPQHF.

This chain connects TRBV7-2 to TRBJ1-2; D not certain. Trimming stripped 2 bases from V and 8 bases from J, with 12 bases between. The CDR3 is made up of 13 amino acids. In germline, CDR1 is SGHTA, CDR2 FQGNSA. The CDR3: CASSLYIARGYTF. CDR3 sequence (DNA): TGTGCCAGCAGCTTATATATAGCCAGAGGCTACACCTTC.

The table lists this clonotype with many counts. The chain joins TRBV5-1 to TRBJ2-2; D perhaps matches TRBD1 (6 bases). The CDR3 contains 17 residues. CDR1 SGHRS and CDR2 YFSETQ come from the germline V gene. The V end lost 4 bases, the J end lost 0 bases, and 16 bases lay between the germline ends. The CDR3 DNA follows: TGCGCCAGCAGCCCAGGGACAACCTCCGCGAACACCGGGGAGCTGTTTTTT. It codes for CASSPGTTSANTGELFF.

The chain uses TRBV18 and TRBJ1-5; D is perhaps TRBD1 (6 bases). V was shortened by 1 base and J by 2 bases, with 9 bases between the two germline ends. Germline CDR1 reads KGHSH; CDR2 reads LQKENI. This CDR3 is built from 15 residues. CDR3 DNA: TGTGCCAGCTCACCACAGGGGGGAGGCAATCAGCCCCAGCATTTT. This codes for CASSPQGGGNQPQHF.

The chain combines TRBV7-2 with TRBJ1-5; no definite D call. V gave up 2 bases and J gave up 0 bases, with 8 bases separating them. CDR3 length: 15 residues. Germline loops: CDR1 SGHTA, CDR2 FQGNSA. CDR3 protein: CASSLKGYSNQPQHF. Written as DNA, the CDR3 is TGTGCCAGCAGCTTAAAAGGGTATAGCAATCAGCCCCAGCATTTT.

This chain uses TRBV11-2 with TRBJ2-7; TRBD2 aligns across 11 bases. The germline CDR1 and CDR2 sequences are SGHAT and FQNNGV. V dropped 1 base and J dropped 0; count of bases not matched to a gene: 2. This CDR3 has 16 amino acids. The CDR3 reads CASSLGSGRASYEQYF. The CDR3 region has the DNA TGTGCCAGCAGCTTAGGTAGCGGGAGGGCCTCCTACGAGCAGTACTTC.